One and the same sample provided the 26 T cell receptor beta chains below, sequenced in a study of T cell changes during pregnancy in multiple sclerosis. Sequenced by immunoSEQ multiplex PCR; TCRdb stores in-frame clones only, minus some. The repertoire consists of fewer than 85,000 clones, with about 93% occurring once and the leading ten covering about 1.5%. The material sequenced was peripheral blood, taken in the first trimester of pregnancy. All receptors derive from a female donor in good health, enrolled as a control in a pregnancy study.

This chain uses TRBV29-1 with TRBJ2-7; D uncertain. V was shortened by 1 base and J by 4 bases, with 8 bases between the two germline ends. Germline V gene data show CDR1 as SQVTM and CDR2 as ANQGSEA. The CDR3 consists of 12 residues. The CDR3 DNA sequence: TGCAGCGTTGAAGGACACGATTACGAGCAGTACTTC. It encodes CSVEGHDYEQYF.

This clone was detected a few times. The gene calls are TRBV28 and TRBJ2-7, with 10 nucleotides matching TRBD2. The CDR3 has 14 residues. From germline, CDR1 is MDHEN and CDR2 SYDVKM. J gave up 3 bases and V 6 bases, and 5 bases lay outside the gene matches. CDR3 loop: CASSTPSGSYEQYF. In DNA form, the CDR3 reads TGTGCCAGCAGCACTCCTAGCGGGAGCTACGAGCAGTACTTC.

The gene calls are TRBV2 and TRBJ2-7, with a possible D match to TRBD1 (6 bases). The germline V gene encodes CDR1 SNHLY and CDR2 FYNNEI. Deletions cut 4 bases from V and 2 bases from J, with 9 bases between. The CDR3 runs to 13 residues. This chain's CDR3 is CASSARGAYEQYF. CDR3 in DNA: TGTGCCAGCAGTGCCAGGGGCGCCTACGAGCAGTACTTC.

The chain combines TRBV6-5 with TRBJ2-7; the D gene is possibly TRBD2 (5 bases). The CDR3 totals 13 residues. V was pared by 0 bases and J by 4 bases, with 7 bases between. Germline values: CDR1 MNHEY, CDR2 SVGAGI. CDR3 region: CASSYSGEYEQYF. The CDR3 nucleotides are TGTGCCAGCAGTTACTCTGGGGAGTACGAGCAGTACTTC.

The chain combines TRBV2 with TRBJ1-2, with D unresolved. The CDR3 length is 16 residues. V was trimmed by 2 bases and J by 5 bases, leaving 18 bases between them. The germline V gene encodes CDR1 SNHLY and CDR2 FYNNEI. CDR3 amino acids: CASSERPGQPRYGYTF. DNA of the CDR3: TGTGCCAGCAGTGAACGGCCAGGCCAACCGCGATATGGCTACACCTTC.

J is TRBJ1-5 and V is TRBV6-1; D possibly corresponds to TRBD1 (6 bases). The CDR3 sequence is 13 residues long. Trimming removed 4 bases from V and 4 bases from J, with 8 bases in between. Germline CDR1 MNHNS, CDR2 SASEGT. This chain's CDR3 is CASSGTANQPQHF. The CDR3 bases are TGTGCCAGCAGTGGGACAGCGAATCAGCCCCAGCATTTT.

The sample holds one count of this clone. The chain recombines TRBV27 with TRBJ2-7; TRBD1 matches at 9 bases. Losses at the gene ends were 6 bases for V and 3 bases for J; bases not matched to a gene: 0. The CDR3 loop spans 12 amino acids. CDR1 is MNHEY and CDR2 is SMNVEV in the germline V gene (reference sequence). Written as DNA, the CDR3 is TGTGCCAGCAGGACAGGGGGCTACGAGCAGTACTTC. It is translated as CASRTGGYEQYF.

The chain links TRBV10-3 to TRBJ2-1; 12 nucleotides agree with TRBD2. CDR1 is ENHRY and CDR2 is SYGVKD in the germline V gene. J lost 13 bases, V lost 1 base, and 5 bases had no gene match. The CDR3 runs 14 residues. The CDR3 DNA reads TGTGCCATCAGTGAGTTGCCGACTAGCGGGAGCCAGTTCTTC. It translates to CAISELPTSGSQFF.

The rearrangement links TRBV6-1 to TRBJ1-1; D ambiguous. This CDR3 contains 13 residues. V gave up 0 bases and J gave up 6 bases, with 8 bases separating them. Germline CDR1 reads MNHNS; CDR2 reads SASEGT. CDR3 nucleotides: TGTGCCAGCAGTGAAGCGGAGAGGGCTGAAGCTTTCTTT. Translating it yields CASSEAERAEAFF.

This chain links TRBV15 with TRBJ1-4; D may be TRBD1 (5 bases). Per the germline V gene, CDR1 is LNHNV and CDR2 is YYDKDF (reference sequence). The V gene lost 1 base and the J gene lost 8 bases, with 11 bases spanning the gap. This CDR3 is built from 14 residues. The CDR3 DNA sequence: TGTGCCACCAGCAGAGTGGGGGAGGACGAAAAACTGTTTTTT. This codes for CATSRVGEDEKLFF.

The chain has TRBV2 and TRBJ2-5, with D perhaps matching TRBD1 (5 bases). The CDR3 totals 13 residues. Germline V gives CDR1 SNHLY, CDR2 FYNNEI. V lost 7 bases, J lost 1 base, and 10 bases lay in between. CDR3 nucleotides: TGTGCCAGCAAAGACAGCACCCAAGAGACCCAGTACTTC. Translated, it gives CASKDSTQETQYF.

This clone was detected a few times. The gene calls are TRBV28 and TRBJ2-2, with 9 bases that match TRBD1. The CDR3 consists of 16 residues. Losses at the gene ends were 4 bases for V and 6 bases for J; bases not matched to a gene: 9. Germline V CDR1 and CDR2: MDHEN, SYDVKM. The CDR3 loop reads CASSSGQGMGAGELFF. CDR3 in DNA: TGTGCCAGCAGTTCCGGACAGGGGATGGGGGCCGGGGAGCTGTTTTTT.

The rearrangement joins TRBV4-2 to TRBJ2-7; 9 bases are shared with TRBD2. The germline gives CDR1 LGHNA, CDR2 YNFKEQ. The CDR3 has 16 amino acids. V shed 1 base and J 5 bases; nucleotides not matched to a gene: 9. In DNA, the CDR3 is TGTGCCAGCAGCCAAGGGGTCAGGACTAGCGATAACGAGCAGTACTTC. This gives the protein CASSQGVRTSDNEQYF.

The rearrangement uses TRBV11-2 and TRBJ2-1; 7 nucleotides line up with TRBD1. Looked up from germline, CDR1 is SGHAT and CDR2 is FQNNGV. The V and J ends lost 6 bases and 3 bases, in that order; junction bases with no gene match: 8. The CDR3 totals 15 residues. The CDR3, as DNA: TGTGCCAGCAGAGACGGGACAGCCGTCTACAATGAGCAGTTCTTC. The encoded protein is CASRDGTAVYNEQFF.

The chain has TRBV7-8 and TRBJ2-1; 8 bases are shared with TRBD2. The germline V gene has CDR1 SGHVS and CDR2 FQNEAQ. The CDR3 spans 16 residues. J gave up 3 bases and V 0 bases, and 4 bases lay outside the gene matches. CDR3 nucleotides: TGTGCCAGCAGCTTAGCGGATAGCGGGAACTACAATGAGCAGTTCTTC. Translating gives CASSLADSGNYNEQFF.

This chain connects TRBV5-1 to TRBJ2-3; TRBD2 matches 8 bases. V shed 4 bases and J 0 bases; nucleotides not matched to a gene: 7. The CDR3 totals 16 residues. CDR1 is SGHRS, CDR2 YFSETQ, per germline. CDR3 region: CASSVTSGSSTDTQYF. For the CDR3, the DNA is TGCGCCAGCAGCGTAACTAGCGGTTCTAGCACAGATACGCAGTATTTT.

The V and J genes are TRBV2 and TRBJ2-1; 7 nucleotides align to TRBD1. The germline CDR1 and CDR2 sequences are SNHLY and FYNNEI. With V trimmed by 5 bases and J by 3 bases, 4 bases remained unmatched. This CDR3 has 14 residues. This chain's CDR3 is CASSPGTDYNEQFF. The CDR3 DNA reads TGTGCCAGCAGTCCCGGGACAGACTACAATGAGCAGTTCTTC. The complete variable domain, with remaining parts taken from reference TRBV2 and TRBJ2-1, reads EPEVTQTPSHQVTQMGQEVILRCVPISNHLYFYWYRQILGQKVEFLVSFYNNEISEKSEIFDDQFSVERPDGSNFTLKIRSTKLEDSAMYFCASSPGTDYNEQFFGPGTRLTVL.

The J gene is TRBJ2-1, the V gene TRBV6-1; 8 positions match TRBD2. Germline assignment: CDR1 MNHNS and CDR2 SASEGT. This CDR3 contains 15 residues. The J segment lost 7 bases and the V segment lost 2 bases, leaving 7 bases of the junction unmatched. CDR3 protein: CASSEIAGGRNEQFF. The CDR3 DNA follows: TGTGCCAGCAGTGAAATCGCGGGAGGTCGTAATGAGCAGTTCTTC.

In DNA, the CDR3 is TGTGCCAGCAGTTCCTTCGGAGCGGGAGATAGGGAGCAGTACTTC. Translated, it gives CASSSFGAGDREQYF. The chain links TRBV6-5 to TRBJ2-7; 8 bases fit TRBD2. This CDR3 has 15 residues. The J segment lost 7 bases and the V segment lost 4 bases, leaving 12 bases of the junction unmatched. Germline V gene data show CDR1 as MNHEY and CDR2 as SVGAGI.

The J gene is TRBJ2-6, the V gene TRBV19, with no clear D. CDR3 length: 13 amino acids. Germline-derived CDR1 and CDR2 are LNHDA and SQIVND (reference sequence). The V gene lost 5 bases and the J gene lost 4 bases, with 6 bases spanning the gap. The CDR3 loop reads CASSPQGANVLTF. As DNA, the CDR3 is TGTGCCAGTAGTCCACAAGGGGCCAACGTCCTGACTTTC.

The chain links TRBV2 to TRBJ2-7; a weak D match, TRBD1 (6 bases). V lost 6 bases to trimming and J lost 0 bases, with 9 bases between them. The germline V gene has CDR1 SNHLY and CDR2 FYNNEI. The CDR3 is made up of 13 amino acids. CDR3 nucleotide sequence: TGTGCCAGCAGCTGGACAGACTCCTACGAGCAGTACTTC. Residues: CASSWTDSYEQYF.

In DNA, the CDR3 is TGTGCCAGCTCATTACAGGGTCTAGGGGACGAGCAGTACTTC. Residues: CASSLQGLGDEQYF. The chain has TRBV18 and TRBJ2-7, with TRBD1 as a possible D gene (6 bases). Germline CDR1 is KGHSH and CDR2 is LQKENI. V was trimmed by 5 bases and J by 5 bases, leaving 16 bases between them. The CDR3 has 14 amino acids.

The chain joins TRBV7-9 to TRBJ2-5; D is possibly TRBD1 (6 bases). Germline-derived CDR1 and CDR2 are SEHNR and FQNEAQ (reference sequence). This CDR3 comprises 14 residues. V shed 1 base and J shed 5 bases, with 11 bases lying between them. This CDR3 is CASSLVAGVETQYF. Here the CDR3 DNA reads TGTGCCAGCAGCTTAGTGGCAGGGGTCGAGACCCAGTACTTC.

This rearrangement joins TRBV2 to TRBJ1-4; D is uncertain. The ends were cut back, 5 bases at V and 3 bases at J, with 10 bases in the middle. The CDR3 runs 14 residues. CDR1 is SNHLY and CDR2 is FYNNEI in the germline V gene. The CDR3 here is CASSIGGANEKLFF. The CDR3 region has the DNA TGTGCCAGCAGTATCGGCGGGGCTAATGAAAAACTGTTTTTT. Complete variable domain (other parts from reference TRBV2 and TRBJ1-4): EPEVTQTPSHQVTQMGQEVILRCVPISNHLYFYWYRQILGQKVEFLVSFYNNEISEKSEIFDDQFSVERPDGSNFTLKIRSTKLEDSAMYFCASSIGGANEKLFFGSGTQLSVL.

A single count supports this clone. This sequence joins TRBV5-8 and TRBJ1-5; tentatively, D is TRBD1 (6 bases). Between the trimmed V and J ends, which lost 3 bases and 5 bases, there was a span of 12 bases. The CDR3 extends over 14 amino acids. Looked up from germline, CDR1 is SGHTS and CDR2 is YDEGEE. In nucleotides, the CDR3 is TGTGCCAGCAGCTACTATGCAGGGGATCAGCCCCAGCATTTT. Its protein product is CASSYYAGDQPQHF.

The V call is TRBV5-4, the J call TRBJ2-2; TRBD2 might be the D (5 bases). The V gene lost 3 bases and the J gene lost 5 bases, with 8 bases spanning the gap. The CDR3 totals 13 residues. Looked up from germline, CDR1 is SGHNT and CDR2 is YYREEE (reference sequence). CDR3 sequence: CASSSLATGELFF. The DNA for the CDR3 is TGTGCCAGCAGCTCCTTAGCGACCGGGGAGCTGTTTTTT.